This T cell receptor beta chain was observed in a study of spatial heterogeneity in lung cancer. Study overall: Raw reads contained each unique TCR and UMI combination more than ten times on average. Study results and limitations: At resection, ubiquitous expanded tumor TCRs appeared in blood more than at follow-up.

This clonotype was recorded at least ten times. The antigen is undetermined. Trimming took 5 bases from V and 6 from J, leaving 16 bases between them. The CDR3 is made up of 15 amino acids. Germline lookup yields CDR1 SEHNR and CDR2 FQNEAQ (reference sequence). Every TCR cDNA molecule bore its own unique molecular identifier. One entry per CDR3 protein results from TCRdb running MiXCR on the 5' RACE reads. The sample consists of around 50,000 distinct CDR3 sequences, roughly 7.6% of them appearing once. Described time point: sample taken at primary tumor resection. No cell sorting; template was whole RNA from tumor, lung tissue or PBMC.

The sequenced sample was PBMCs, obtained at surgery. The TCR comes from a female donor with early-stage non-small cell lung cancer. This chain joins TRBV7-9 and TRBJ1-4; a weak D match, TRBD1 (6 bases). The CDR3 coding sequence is TGTGCCAGCAGCGAACGGGACACCCGCTATGAAAAACTGTTTTTT. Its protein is CASSERDTRYEKLFF. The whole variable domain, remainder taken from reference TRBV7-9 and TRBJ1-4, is DTGVSQNPRHKITKRGQNVTFRCDPISEHNRLYWYRQTLGQGPEFLTYFQNEAQLEKSRLLSDRFSAERPKGSFSTLEIQRTEQGDSAMYLCASSERDTRYEKLFFGSGTQLSVL.